A single sample gave rise to the 20 T cell receptor beta chains below, sequenced in a study of human T cells and chemical hapten exposure. As to time point: pre-sensitization, week 0. Treatment noted: therapeutic diphenylcyclopropenone sensitization with weekly scalp DPC. The authors extracted total RNA from unfractionated whole blood. TCRdb analysed the RACE reads with MiXCR anew, one entry per CDR3 protein. The table has about 55,000 distinct CDR3 sequences, approximately 9.5% seen once. The sequencing here drew on whole blood, taken in connection with sensitization to the hapten diphenylcyclopropenone (DPC). The receptors here all came from a woman in her twenties or thirties with alopecia areata. Some clones in this sample may be carry-over from other donors' samples.

The chain links TRBV7-2 to TRBJ1-5, with TRBD1 matching over 8 bases. Germline-derived CDR1 and CDR2 are SGHTA and FQGNSA. CDR3 size: 15 residues. V shed 5 bases and J 6 bases; nucleotides not matched to a gene: 9. Here the CDR3 reads CASSGRTGLSQPQHF. The CDR3 DNA follows: TGTGCCAGCAGCGGAAGGACAGGGTTAAGTCAGCCCCAGCATTTT.

The rearrangement joins TRBV6-5 to TRBJ1-5; D uncertain. Germline V gene sequence: CDR1 MNHEY, CDR2 SVGAGI. The CDR3 covers 15 residues. V was shortened by 0 bases and J by 3 bases, with 9 bases between the two germline ends. CDR3 protein: CASSYSSGNNQPQHF. CDR3 DNA: TGTGCCAGCAGTTACTCGTCCGGGAACAATCAGCCCCAGCATTTT.

In its sample, this clonotype was seen many times. The rearrangement joins TRBV4-1 to TRBJ1-1, with TRBD1 as a possible D gene (6 bases). This CDR3 is 12 amino acids long. V was cut by 9 bases and J by 9 bases, with 17 bases left in between. Germline-derived CDR1 and CDR2 are MGHRA and YSYEKL. The CDR3 spells CASTEATGKAFF. CDR3 coding DNA: TGCGCCAGTACAGAAGCCACAGGGAAAGCTTTCTTT.

The chain combines TRBV18 with TRBJ2-7, with D possibly matching TRBD1 (5 bases). Germline V gives CDR1 KGHSH, CDR2 LQKENI. Trimming removed 3 bases from V and 5 bases from J, with 17 bases in between. The CDR3 loop spans 15 amino acids. CDR3 protein: CASSPQGRASDEQYF. DNA of the CDR3: TGTGCCAGCTCACCGCAGGGCAGGGCAAGTGACGAGCAGTACTTC.

This clonotype was seen at least ten times. J is TRBJ1-1 and V is TRBV4-2; D is undetermined. There are 14 residues in the CDR3. The germline V gene encodes CDR1 LGHNA and CDR2 YNFKEQ. V lost 1 base to trimming and J lost 4 bases, with 10 bases between them. This CDR3 is CASSQAAGSTEAFF. The DNA for the CDR3 is TGTGCCAGCAGCCAAGCCGCAGGTAGCACTGAAGCTTTCTTT.

V is TRBV4-2 and J is TRBJ1-2; 8 bases line up with TRBD1. CDR3 length: 14 residues. The germline V gene encodes CDR1 LGHNA and CDR2 YNFKEQ. The ends lost 5 bases at V and 6 bases at J; junction bases unmatched: 8. The CDR3 DNA reads as TGTGCCAGCAGCGTCGACAGGGGCATGGATGGCTACACCTTC. Translation: CASSVDRGMDGYTF.

The chain recombines TRBV4-2 with TRBJ2-3, with D maybe TRBD2 (7 bases). V was trimmed by 7 bases and J by 7 bases, leaving 18 bases between them. Germline CDR1 is LGHNA and CDR2 is YNFKEQ. The CDR3 is 14 residues long. CDR3 sequence reads: CASKREGGPNTQYF. CDR3 DNA: TGTGCCAGCAAGAGAGAGGGGGGGCCCAATACGCAGTATTTT.

This rearrangement joins TRBV20-1 to TRBJ1-6, with D uncertain. With 5 bases removed from V and 6 bases from J, the gap between germline ends came to 5 bases. This CDR3 region has 11 residues. Germline V gene lookup returns CDR1 DFQATT and CDR2 SNEGSKA (reference sequence). DNA of the CDR3: TGCAGTGCTGAGAGTAATTCACCCCTCCACTTT. Its translation: CSAESNSPLHF.

This clonotype showed up just a few times. The V call is TRBV6-2 or TRBV6-3, the J call TRBJ2-7; possible D gene TRBD2, 6 bases. Trimming stripped 4 bases from V and 2 bases from J, with 15 bases between. Germline V gene data show CDR1 as MNHEY and CDR2 as SVGEGT. The CDR3 runs to 15 residues. CDR3 protein: CASSFPRLGPYEQYF. DNA for the CDR3: TGTGCCAGCAGTTTCCCTCGACTAGGTCCCTACGAGCAGTACTTC.

This clonotype came up a few times. This chain connects TRBV6-2 or TRBV6-3 to TRBJ1-3; the D is unclear. CDR1 and CDR2 (germline): MNHEY, SVGEGT. The CDR3 length is 14 residues. V lost 6 bases to trimming and J lost 0 bases, with 9 bases between them. CDR3 in DNA: TGTGCCAGCAGCCGAACAGCCTCTGGAAACACCATATATTTT. This gives the protein CASSRTASGNTIYF.

CDR3 nucleotide sequence: TGTGCCAGCAGCTTCCAGACAGGGATCGGGACTGAAGCTTTCTTT. The encoded protein is CASSFQTGIGTEAFF. This chain joins TRBV5-6 and TRBJ1-1; 7 nucleotides agree with TRBD1. There are 15 residues in the CDR3. V lost 2 bases to trimming and J lost 5 bases; unmatched junction nucleotides: 9. CDR1 is SGHDT and CDR2 is YYEEEE in the germline V gene. Full variable domain (outside the CDR3, taken from reference TRBV5-6 and TRBJ1-1): DAGVTQSPTHLIKTRGQQVTLRCSPKSGHDTVSWYQQALGQGPQFIFQYYEEEERQRGNFPDRFSGHQFPNYSSELNVNALLLGDSALYLCASSFQTGIGTEAFFGQGTRLTVV.

The chain recombines TRBV6-2 or TRBV6-3 with TRBJ2-7, with D perhaps assigned TRBD1 or TRBD2 (6 bases each). CDR3 length equals 14 residues. The V end lost 8 bases, the J end lost 0 bases, and 14 bases lay between the germline ends. Germline assignment: CDR1 MNHEY and CDR2 SVGEGT. CDR3 bases: TGTGCCAGCCTCACGTCGGGGGCCTCCTACGAGCAGTACTTC. Amino acids: CASLTSGASYEQYF.

This clonotype was found a few times. The chain employs TRBV5-1 and TRBJ2-5; possibly TRBD2 for D (6 bases). The CDR3 has 12 amino acids. Germline-derived CDR1 and CDR2 are SGHRS and YFSETQ. The V end lost 5 bases, the J end lost 1 base, and 6 bases lay between the germline ends. As DNA, the CDR3 is TGCGCCAGCAGGGGGGGCCAAGAGACCCAGTACTTC. Protein product: CASRGGQETQYF.

This clonotype was detected many times. This rearrangement joins TRBV29-1 to TRBJ1-5; maybe TRBD1 (6 bases). Looked up from germline, CDR1 is SQVTM and CDR2 is ANQGSEA. The CDR3 covers 16 residues. The ends were cut back, 5 bases at V and 4 bases at J, with 21 bases in the middle. The CDR3 reads CSVRTVGGGGNQPQHF. The CDR3 DNA sequence: TGCAGCGTTAGGACGGTTGGGGGAGGGGGAAATCAGCCCCAGCATTTT.

V and J are TRBV20-1 and TRBJ1-5; D is undetermined. CDR3 size: 13 residues. Germline V gives CDR1 DFQATT, CDR2 SNEGSKA (reference sequence). Trimming left V 0 bases short and J 7 bases short, with 10 bases between. The DNA of the CDR3 is TGCAGTGCTAGAGACAGGCCAATCCAGCCCCAGCATTTT. This encodes CSARDRPIQPQHF.

This clonotype has just a few counts. The chain employs TRBV3-1 and TRBJ1-1, with D possibly matching TRBD1 (5 bases). The CDR3 spans 13 residues. Germline-derived CDR1 and CDR2 are LGHDT and YNNKEL (reference sequence). V was clipped by 3 bases and J by 2 bases, with 7 bases between them. The CDR3 DNA reads TGTGCCAGCAGCCAGGGGGATAACACTGAAGCTTTCTTT. Its translation is CASSQGDNTEAFF.

This clonotype was picked up a small number of times. The chain is built from TRBV27 and TRBJ2-2, with D possibly called TRBD1 or TRBD2 (6 bases each). The CDR3 is made up of 15 amino acids. The germline gives CDR1 MNHEY, CDR2 SMNVEV (reference sequence). The ends were cut back, 0 bases at V and 7 bases at J, with 12 bases in the middle. The DNA of the CDR3 is TGTGCCAGCAGTTTATCAGGGGGGCTCGGCGGGGAGCTGTTTTTT. It specifies CASSLSGGLGGELFF.

In DNA, the CDR3 is TGCGCCAGCAGCCAAGCCTCTCGCAGCCCCTACGAGCAGTACTTC. Its protein product is CASSQASRSPYEQYF. The chain couples TRBV4-1 to TRBJ2-7; D remains ambiguous. V shed 1 base and J shed 2 bases, with 12 bases lying between them. Germline V CDR1 and CDR2: MGHRA, YSYEKL. This CDR3 comprises 15 residues.

This rearrangement joins TRBV27 to TRBJ2-3; 8 bases line up with TRBD1. The CDR3 has 14 residues. V shed 7 bases, J shed 1 base, and the junction held 4 bases outside the gene matches. Germline V gene lookup returns CDR1 MNHEY and CDR2 SMNVEV (reference sequence). DNA of the CDR3: TGTGCCAGCAAGGAGGACAGGGGCACAGATACGCAGTATTTT. Protein sequence: CASKEDRGTDTQYF.

This clonotype has at least ten counts. The chain couples TRBV2 to TRBJ1-6; maybe TRBD1 (5 bases). Per germline, CDR1 SNHLY and CDR2 FYNNEI. Trimming took 6 bases from V and 6 from J, leaving 15 bases between them. The CDR3 has 15 amino acids. The CDR3 DNA sequence: TGTGCCAGCAGGGATAGACAGACTCCTAATTCACCCCTCCACTTT. Translated: CASRDRQTPNSPLHF.